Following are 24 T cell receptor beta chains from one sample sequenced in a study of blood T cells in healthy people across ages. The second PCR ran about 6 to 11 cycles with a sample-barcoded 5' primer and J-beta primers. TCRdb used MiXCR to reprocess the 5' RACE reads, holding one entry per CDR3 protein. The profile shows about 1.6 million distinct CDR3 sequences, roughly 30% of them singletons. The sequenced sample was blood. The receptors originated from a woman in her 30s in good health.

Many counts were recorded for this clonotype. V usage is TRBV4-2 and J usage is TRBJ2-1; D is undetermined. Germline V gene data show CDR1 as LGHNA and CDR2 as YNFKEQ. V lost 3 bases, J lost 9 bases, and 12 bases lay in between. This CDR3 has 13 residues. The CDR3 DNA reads TGTGCCAGCAGCCAGCCCTTGGGTAGTGAGCAGTTCTTC. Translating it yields CASSQPLGSEQFF.

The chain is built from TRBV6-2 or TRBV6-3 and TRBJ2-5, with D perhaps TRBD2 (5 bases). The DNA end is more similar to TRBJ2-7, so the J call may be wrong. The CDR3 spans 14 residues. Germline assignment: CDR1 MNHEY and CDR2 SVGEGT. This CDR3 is CASSSPSSIPEQYF. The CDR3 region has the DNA TGTGCCAGCAGTTCCCCTAGCTCGATTCCCGAGCAGTACTTC.

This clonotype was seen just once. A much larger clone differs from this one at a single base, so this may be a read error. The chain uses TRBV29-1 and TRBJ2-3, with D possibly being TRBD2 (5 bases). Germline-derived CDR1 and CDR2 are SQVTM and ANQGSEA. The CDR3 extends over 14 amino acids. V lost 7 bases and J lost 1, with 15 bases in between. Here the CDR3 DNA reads TGCAGCGCCGAAAGGACTGGCGGCACAGATACGCAGTATTTT. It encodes CSAERTGGTDTQYF.

CDR3 DNA: TGTGCCAGCAGTCCCAAGACTAGCGGGAGGGCAGACGAGCAGTACTTC. Its translation: CASSPKTSGRADEQYF. V gene TRBV27 combines with J gene TRBJ2-7; 14 nucleotides agree with TRBD2. The V and J ends lost 5 bases and 5 bases, in that order; junction bases with no gene match: 8. Germline values: CDR1 MNHEY, CDR2 SMNVEV (reference sequence). The CDR3 contains 16 residues.

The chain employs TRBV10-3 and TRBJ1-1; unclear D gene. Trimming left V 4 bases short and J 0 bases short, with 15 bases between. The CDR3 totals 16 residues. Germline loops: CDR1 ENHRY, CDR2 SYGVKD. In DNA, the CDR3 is TGTGCCATCAGTGTTCTTCCGTCTTCCATGAACACTGAAGCTTTCTTT. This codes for CAISVLPSSMNTEAFF.

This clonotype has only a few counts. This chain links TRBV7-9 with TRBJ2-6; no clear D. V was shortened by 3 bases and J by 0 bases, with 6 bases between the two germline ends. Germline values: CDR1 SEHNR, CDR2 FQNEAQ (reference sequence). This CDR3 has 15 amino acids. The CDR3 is CASSFSLSGANVLTF. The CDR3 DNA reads TGTGCCAGCAGCTTCAGTCTCTCTGGGGCCAACGTCCTGACTTTC.

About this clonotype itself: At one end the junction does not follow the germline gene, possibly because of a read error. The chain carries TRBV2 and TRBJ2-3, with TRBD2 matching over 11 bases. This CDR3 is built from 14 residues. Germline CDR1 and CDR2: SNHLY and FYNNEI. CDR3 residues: CTSSASGRTDTQYF. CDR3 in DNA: TGTACCAGCAGTGCTAGCGGGAGGACAGATACGCAGTATTTT.

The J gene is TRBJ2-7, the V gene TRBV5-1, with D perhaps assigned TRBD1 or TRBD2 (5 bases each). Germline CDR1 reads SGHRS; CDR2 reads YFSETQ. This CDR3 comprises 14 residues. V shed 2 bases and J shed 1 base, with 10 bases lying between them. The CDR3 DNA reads TGCGCCAGCAGCTTCACCTGGGGGTCCTACGAGCAGTACTTC. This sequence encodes CASSFTWGSYEQYF.

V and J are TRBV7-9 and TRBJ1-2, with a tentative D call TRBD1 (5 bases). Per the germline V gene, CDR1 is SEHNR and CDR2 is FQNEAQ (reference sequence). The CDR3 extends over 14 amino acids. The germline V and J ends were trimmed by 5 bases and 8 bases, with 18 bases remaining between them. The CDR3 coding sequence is TGTGCCAGCAGCCCCATAGTGGTATGGGGCGGCTACACCTTC. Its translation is CASSPIVVWGGYTF.

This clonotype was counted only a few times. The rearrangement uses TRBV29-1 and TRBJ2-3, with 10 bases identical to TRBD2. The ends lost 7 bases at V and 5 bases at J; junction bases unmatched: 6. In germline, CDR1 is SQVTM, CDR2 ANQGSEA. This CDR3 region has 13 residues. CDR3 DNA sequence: TGCAGCGCCGAGCGGGGGGGCATAGATACGCAGTATTTT. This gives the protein CSAERGGIDTQYF.

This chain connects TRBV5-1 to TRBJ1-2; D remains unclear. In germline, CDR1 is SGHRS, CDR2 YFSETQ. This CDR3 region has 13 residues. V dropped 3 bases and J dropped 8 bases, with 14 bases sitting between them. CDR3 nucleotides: TGCGCCAGCAGCTCGGCACTCATCGGGGGCTACACCTTC. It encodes CASSSALIGGYTF.

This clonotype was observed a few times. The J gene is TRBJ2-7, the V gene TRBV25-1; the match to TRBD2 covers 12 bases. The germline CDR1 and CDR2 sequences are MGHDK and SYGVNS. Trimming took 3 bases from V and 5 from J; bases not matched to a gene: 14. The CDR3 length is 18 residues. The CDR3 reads CASSDERSLAGGIHEQYF. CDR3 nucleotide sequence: TGTGCCAGCAGTGATGAGAGGTCCCTAGCGGGAGGGATCCACGAGCAGTACTTC.

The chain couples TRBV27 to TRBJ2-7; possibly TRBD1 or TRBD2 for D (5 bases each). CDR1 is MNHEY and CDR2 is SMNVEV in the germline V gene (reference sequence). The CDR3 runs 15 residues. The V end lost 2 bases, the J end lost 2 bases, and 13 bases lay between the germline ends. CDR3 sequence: CASSLQGPQTYEQYF. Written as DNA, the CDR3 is TGTGCCAGCAGTTTACAGGGACCTCAGACCTACGAGCAGTACTTC.

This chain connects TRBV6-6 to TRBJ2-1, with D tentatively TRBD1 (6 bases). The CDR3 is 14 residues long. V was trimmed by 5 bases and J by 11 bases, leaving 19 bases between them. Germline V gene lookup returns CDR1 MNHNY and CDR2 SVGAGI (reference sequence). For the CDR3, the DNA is TGTGCCAGCAGTACCACCTCGACAGGTAACAAGCAGTTCTTC. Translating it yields CASSTTSTGNKQFF.

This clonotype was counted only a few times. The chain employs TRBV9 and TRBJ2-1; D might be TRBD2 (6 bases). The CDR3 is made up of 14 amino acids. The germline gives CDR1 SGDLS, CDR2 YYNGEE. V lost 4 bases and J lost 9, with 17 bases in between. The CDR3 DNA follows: TGTGCCAGCAGCCGGCGGGATACCCCGGGTGAGCAGTTCTTC. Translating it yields CASSRRDTPGEQFF.

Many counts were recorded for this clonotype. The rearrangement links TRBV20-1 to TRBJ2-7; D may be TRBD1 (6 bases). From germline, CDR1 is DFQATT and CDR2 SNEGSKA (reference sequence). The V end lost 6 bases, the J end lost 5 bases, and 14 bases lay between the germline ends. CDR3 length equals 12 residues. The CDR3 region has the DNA TGCAGTGCAGAGAGGGACACCAACGAGCAGTACTTC. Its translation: CSAERDTNEQYF.

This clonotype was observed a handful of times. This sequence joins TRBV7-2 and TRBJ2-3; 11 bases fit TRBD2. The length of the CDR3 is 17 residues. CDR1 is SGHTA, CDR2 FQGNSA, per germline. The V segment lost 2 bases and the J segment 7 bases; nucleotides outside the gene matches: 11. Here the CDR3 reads CASSLFKETSGENTQYF. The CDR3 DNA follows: TGTGCCAGCAGCTTATTTAAGGAGACTAGCGGGGAGAATACGCAGTATTTT.

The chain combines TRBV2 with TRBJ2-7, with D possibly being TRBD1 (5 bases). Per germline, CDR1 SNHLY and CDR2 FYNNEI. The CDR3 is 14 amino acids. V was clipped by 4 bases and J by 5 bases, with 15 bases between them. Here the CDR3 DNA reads TGTGCCAGCAGTGCGGGCAGGGTTGTGAACGAGCAGTACTTC. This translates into CASSAGRVVNEQYF.

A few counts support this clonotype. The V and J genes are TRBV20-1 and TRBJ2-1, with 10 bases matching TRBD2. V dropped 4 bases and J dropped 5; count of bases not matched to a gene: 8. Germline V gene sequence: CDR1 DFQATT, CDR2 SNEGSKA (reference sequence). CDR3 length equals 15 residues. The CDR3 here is CSAIQLAGRDNEQFF. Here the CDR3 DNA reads TGCAGTGCTATTCAACTAGCGGGGAGAGACAATGAGCAGTTCTTC.

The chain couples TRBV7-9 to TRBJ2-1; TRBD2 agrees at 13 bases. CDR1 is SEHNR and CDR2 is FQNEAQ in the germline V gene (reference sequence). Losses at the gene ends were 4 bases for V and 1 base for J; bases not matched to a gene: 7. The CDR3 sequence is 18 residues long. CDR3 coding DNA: TGTGCCAGCAGCTCGACCCTACTAGCGGGGGGGTCCTACAATGAGCAGTTCTTC. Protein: CASSSTLLAGGSYNEQFF. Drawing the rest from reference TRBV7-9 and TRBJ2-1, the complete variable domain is DTGVSQNPRHKITKRGQNVTFRCDPISEHNRLYWYRQTLGQGPEFLTYFQNEAQLEKSRLLSDRFSAERPKGSFSTLEIQRTEQGDSAMYLCASSSTLLAGGSYNEQFFGPGTRLTVL.

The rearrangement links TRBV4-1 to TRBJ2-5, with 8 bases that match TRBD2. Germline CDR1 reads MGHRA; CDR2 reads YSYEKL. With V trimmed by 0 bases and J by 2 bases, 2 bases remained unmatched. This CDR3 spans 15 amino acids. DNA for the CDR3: TGCGCCAGCAGCCAAGAGGGACTAGTTCAAGAGACCCAGTACTTC. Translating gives CASSQEGLVQETQYF.

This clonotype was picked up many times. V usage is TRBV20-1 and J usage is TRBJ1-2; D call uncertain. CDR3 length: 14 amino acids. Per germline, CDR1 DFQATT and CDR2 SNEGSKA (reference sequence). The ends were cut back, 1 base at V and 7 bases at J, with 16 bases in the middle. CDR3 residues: CSARVLAKESGYTF. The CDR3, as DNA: TGCAGTGCTAGAGTGTTGGCCAAGGAGAGTGGCTACACCTTC.

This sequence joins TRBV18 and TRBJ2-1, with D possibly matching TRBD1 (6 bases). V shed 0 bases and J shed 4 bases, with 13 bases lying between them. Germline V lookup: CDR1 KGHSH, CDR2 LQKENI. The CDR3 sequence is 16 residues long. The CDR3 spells CASSPPRAGVYNEQFF. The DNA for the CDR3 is TGTGCCAGCTCACCACCGAGGGCAGGGGTTTACAATGAGCAGTTCTTC. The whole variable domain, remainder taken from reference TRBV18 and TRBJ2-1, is NAGVMQNPRHLVRRRGQEARLRCSPMKGHSHVYWYRQLPEEGLKFMVYLQKENIIDESGMPKERFSAEFPKEGPSILRIQQVVRGDSAAYFCASSPPRAGVYNEQFFGPGTRLTVL.

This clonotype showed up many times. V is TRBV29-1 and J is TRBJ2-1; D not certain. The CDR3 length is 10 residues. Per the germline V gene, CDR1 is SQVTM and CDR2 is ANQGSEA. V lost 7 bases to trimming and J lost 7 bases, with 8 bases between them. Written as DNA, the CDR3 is TGCAGCGCCGGATCTAATGAGCAGTTCTTC. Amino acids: CSAGSNEQFF.